The rows below give T cell receptor beta chains drawn from one sample of a study of T-cell reconstitution after alpha-beta-depleted transplantation in children. Each CDR3 protein is one row after TCRdb ran MiXCR on the PCR reads. The sample yields fewer than 350,000 distinct CDR3 sequences, around 7.3% seen once. The material sequenced was peripheral blood, taken 360 days after TCRalphabeta/CD19-depleted stem cell transplant. The receptors derive from a female patient between 2 and 10 years old who had a stem cell transplant for Fanconi anemia, so the T cells may come from the graft donor. CDR3s include the opening cysteine and the closing phenylalanine or tryptophan. The order of the fields is clone size, D gene, J gene, V gene, CDR3 protein, CDR3 DNA. D genes are given only for firm matches. A row's size may be missing; if present it is once, few, many or a size class.

size: many; D: TRBD1; J: TRBJ2-1; V: TRBV28; CDR3: CASSRRARGQIDEQFF; DNA: TGTGCCAGCAGCAGACGGGCCAGGGGGCAAATTGATGAGCAGTTCTTC
size: many; D: TRBD1; J: TRBJ2-7; V: TRBV5-8; CDR3: CASSLRFGTGHYEQYF; DNA: TGTGCCAGCAGCTTAAGATTCGGGACAGGACATTACGAGCAGTACTTC
size: many; D: TRBD1; J: TRBJ2-6; V: TRBV12-3/TRBV12-4; CDR3: CASGHRGWDSGANVLTF; DNA: TGTGCCAGCGGTCACAGGGGATGGGACTCTGGGGCCAACGTCCTGACTTTC
size: -; D: TRBD1; J: TRBJ2-2; V: TRBV20-1; CDR3: CSARTTGSAGELFF; DNA: TGCAGTGCTAGAACGACAGGGTCAGCCGGGGAGCTGTTTTTT
size: many; D: -; J: TRBJ1-2; V: TRBV7-2; CDR3: CASSLDTYGYTF; DNA: TGTGCCAGCAGCTTGGACACCTATGGCTACACCTTC
size: many; D: TRBD2; J: TRBJ2-1; V: TRBV7-6; CDR3: CASSRLAGENNEQFF; DNA: TGTGCCAGCAGCCGACTAGCGGGGGAGAATAATGAGCAGTTCTTC
size: -; D: TRBD2; J: TRBJ2-5; V: TRBV13; CDR3: CASSIRTSGQETQYF; DNA: TGTGCCAGCAGCATCCGGACTAGCGGTCAAGAGACCCAGTACTTC
size: -; D: -; J: TRBJ1-1; V: TRBV20-1; CDR3: CSAHERLDLNTEAFF; DNA: TGCAGTGCCCATGAGAGGCTGGATTTGAACACTGAAGCTTTCTTT
size: -; D: -; J: TRBJ2-3; V: TRBV7-6; CDR3: CASSLGSASSTDTQYF; DNA: TGTGCCAGCAGCTTAGGGTCGGCTTCTAGCACAGATACGCAGTATTTT
size: many; D: -; J: TRBJ2-1; V: TRBV9; CDR3: CASSVSPSSYNEQFF; DNA: TGTGCCAGCAGCGTCAGTCCTAGCTCCTACAATGAGCAGTTCTTC
size: few; D: TRBD1; J: TRBJ2-7; V: TRBV27; CDR3: CASLALGQGRNEQYF; DNA: TGTGCCAGCCTAGCTTTGGGACAGGGGAGAAACGAGCAGTACTTC
size: many; D: TRBD2; J: TRBJ2-1; V: TRBV6-1; CDR3: CASKLSLAESYNEQFF; DNA: TGTGCCAGCAAATTATCACTAGCGGAATCCTACAATGAGCAGTTCTTC
size: few; D: -; J: TRBJ1-1; V: TRBV5-1; CDR3: CASSPQVRTAEAFF; DNA: TGCGCCAGCAGCCCCCAGGTCCGGACGGCTGAAGCTTTCTTT
size: many; D: -; J: TRBJ2-3; V: TRBV11-2; CDR3: CASSLFRASSTDTQYF; DNA: TGTGCCAGCAGCTTATTCAGGGCTTCTAGCACAGATACGCAGTATTTT
size: many; D: -; J: TRBJ2-1; V: TRBV7-9; CDR3: CASSSREDNEQFF; DNA: TGTGCCAGCAGTTCCAGGGAGGACAATGAGCAGTTCTTC
size: -; D: -; J: TRBJ2-7; V: TRBV5-1; CDR3: CASSTTTGQPLYEQYF; DNA: TGCGCCAGCAGCACCACTACAGGCCAACCCCTCTACGAGCAGTACTTC
size: -; D: TRBD1; J: TRBJ1-2; V: TRBV4-1; CDR3: CASSQVRDSVYGYTF; DNA: TGCGCCAGCAGCCAAGTTCGGGACAGTGTCTATGGCTACACCTTC
size: few; D: TRBD2; J: TRBJ2-1; V: TRBV4-3; CDR3: CASSQVWSGGAYNEQFF; DNA: TGCGCCAGCAGCCAAGTCTGGAGCGGGGGGGCCTACAATGAGCAGTTCTTC
size: -; D: TRBD2; J: TRBJ2-1; V: TRBV10-3; CDR3: CAIRETTGTSGIFSSYNEQFF; DNA: TGTGCCATCAGAGAAACAACCGGGACTAGCGGGATTTTCAGCTCCTACAATGAGCAGTTCTTC
size: many; D: -; J: TRBJ2-5; V: TRBV20-1; CDR3: CSASPRETQYF; DNA: TGCAGTGCTAGCCCCAGAGAGACCCAGTACTTC
size: -; D: TRBD1; J: TRBJ1-5; V: TRBV7-2; CDR3: CASSPGQGREPQHF; DNA: TGTGCCAGCAGTCCGGGACAGGGGCGAGAGCCCCAGCATTTT
size: many; D: -; J: TRBJ2-2; V: TRBV6-5; CDR3: CASSYTSYTGELFF; DNA: TGTGCCAGCAGTTACACTAGCTACACCGGGGAGCTGTTTTTT
size: -; D: -; J: TRBJ2-2; V: TRBV9; CDR3: CASSVEGLASRNTGELFF; DNA: TGTGCCAGCAGCGTAGAAGGTCTAGCAAGTCGGAACACCGGGGAGCTGTTTTTT
size: many; D: TRBD2; J: TRBJ2-7; V: TRBV12-3/TRBV12-4; CDR3: CASSFILMGLAPDEQYF; DNA: TGTGCCAGCAGTTTCATCCTAATGGGACTAGCTCCCGACGAGCAGTACTTC
size: -; D: TRBD2; J: TRBJ2-1; V: TRBV6-1; CDR3: CASSEGTSGGAYKNEQFF; DNA: TGTGCCAGCAGTGAAGGGACTAGCGGGGGGGCGTATAAGAATGAGCAGTTCTTC
size: many; D: TRBD2; J: TRBJ2-5; V: TRBV28; CDR3: CASSSTSGGETQYF; DNA: TGTGCCAGCAGTTCGACTAGCGGGGGGGAGACCCAGTACTTC
size: few; D: -; J: TRBJ2-1; V: TRBV7-3; CDR3: CASSLTRVGYNEQFF; DNA: TGTGCCAGCAGCTTAACTCGGGTAGGGTACAATGAGCAGTTCTTC
size: many; D: -; J: TRBJ1-3; V: TRBV6-5; CDR3: CASSYLPLGRGGNTIYF; DNA: TGTGCCAGCAGTTACTTACCCCTCGGGCGAGGGGGAAACACCATATATTTT
size: few; D: -; J: TRBJ1-4; V: TRBV7-9; CDR3: CASSHGRDNEKLFF; DNA: TGTGCCAGCAGCCATGGACGGGATAATGAAAAACTGTTTTTT
size: many; D: -; J: TRBJ2-1; V: TRBV3-1; CDR3: CASSQDYNEQFF; DNA: TGTGCCAGCAGCCAAGACTACAATGAGCAGTTCTTC
size: many; D: TRBD1; J: TRBJ1-4; V: TRBV10-3; CDR3: CAISVSGTGNEKLFF; DNA: TGTGCCATCAGTGTCTCCGGGACAGGGAATGAAAAACTGTTTTTT
size: many; D: -; J: TRBJ2-2; V: TRBV18; CDR3: CASSTRTVANTGELFF; DNA: TGTGCCAGCTCGACCAGGACTGTCGCGAACACCGGGGAGCTGTTTTTT
size: many; D: -; J: TRBJ1-2; V: TRBV29-1; CDR3: CSVPDLYGYTF; DNA: TGCAGCGTTCCGGACCTCTATGGCTACACCTTC
size: few; D: -; J: TRBJ2-5; V: TRBV20-1; CDR3: CSARELGVETQYF; DNA: TGCAGTGCTAGAGAGTTGGGGGTAGAGACCCAGTACTTC
size: few; D: -; J: TRBJ1-2; V: TRBV28; CDR3: CASSSSGEDGYTF; DNA: TGTGCCAGCAGCTCCTCAGGGGAGGATGGCTACACCTTC
size: many; D: -; J: TRBJ1-4; V: TRBV7-9; CDR3: CASSRGSRLEKLFF; DNA: TGTGCCAGCAGCCGTGGGAGCCGGCTGGAAAAACTGTTTTTT
size: few; D: -; J: TRBJ2-5; V: TRBV2; CDR3: CASSVPGAGETQYF; DNA: TGTGCCAGCAGTGTACCAGGGGCCGGGGAGACCCAGTACTTC
size: many; D: TRBD1; J: TRBJ1-4; V: TRBV20-1; CDR3: CSASGTGDEKLFF; DNA: TGCAGTGCTAGTGGGACAGGGGACGAAAAACTGTTTTTT
size: -; D: TRBD2; J: TRBJ2-1; V: TRBV6-5; CDR3: CASSYSNYGGSSYNEQFF; DNA: TGTGCCAGCAGTTACTCGAACTACGGCGGGAGCTCCTACAATGAGCAGTTCTTC
size: many; D: -; J: TRBJ1-1; V: TRBV9; CDR3: CASSASGRNTEAFF; DNA: TGTGCCAGCAGCGCTTCCGGACGGAACACTGAAGCTTTCTTT
size: -; D: TRBD1; J: TRBJ1-1; V: TRBV20-1; CDR3: CSAREGQHGLFTEAFF; DNA: TGCAGTGCTAGAGAGGGACAGCACGGGCTTTTCACTGAAGCTTTCTTT
size: -; D: -; J: TRBJ2-5; V: TRBV7-9; CDR3: CASSFPPGPGVRETQYF; DNA: TGTGCCAGCAGCTTTCCCCCCGGCCCGGGGGTCAGGGAGACCCAGTACTTC
size: few; D: TRBD1; J: TRBJ1-1; V: TRBV5-1; CDR3: CASSLSWDRVRISEAFF; DNA: TGCGCCAGCAGCTTGAGTTGGGACAGGGTAAGGATTAGTGAAGCTTTCTTT
size: few; D: -; J: TRBJ1-5; V: TRBV2; CDR3: CASSERQGGQPQHF; DNA: TGTGCCAGCAGTGAGCGGCAGGGAGGCCAGCCCCAGCATTTT
size: many; D: -; J: TRBJ2-2; V: TRBV12-3/TRBV12-4; CDR3: CASSRQRNTNTGELFF; DNA: TGTGCCAGCAGTCGACAGCGAAACACAAACACCGGGGAGCTGTTTTTT
size: many; D: TRBD1; J: TRBJ2-3; V: TRBV5-6; CDR3: CASSTDRGLTDTQYF; DNA: TGTGCCAGCAGCACTGACAGGGGGCTCACAGATACGCAGTATTTT
size: many; D: TRBD1; J: TRBJ1-5; V: TRBV6-2/TRBV6-3; CDR3: CASSYPGTGNHQPQHF; DNA: TGTGCCAGCAGTTATCCCGGGACAGGGAATCATCAGCCCCAGCATTTT
size: few; D: -; J: TRBJ2-7; V: TRBV7-2; CDR3: CASSLYMGWVPYEQYF; DNA: TGTGCCAGCAGCTTATATATGGGTTGGGTTCCCTACGAGCAGTACTTC
size: many; D: TRBD1; J: TRBJ1-5; V: TRBV28; CDR3: CASSSTGHQPQHF; DNA: TGTGCCAGCAGTTCGACAGGGCATCAGCCCCAGCATTTT
size: few; D: -; J: TRBJ2-5; V: TRBV18; CDR3: CASSPSGKETQYF; DNA: TGTGCCAGCTCACCATCGGGAAAAGAGACCCAGTACTTC